This TCR beta chain was observed in a study of blood T cell repertoires in COVID-19. This CDR3 spans 16 amino acids. CDR1 is SGHRS and CDR2 is YFSETQ in the germline V gene. V lost 3 bases, J lost 1 base, and 9 bases stayed unmatched. Sequencing was performed with immunoSEQ multiplex PCR; in TCRdb, only in-frame clones are kept and a portion is missing. The sample lists around 240,000 clones; approximately 80% were seen once. The source is a woman aged 40 to 55 who had recovered from COVID-19. V is TRBV5-1 and J is TRBJ1-2, with 7 positions matching TRBD1. The sequenced sample consisted of peripheral blood. The CDR3 DNA is TGCGCCAGCAGCTCGGGACAGCCCATTCTTAACTATGGCTACACCTTC. This codes for CASSSGQPILNYGYTF.